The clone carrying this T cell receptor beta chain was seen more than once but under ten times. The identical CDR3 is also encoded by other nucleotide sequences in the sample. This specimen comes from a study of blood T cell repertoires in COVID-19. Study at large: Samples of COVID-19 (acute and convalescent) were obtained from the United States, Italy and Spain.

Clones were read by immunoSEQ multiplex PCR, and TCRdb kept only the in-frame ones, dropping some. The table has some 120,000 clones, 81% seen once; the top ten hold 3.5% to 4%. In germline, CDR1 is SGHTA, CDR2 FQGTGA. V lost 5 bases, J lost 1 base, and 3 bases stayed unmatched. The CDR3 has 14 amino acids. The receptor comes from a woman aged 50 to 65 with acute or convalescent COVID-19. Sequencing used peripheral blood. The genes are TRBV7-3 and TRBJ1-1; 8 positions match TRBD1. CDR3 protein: CASSLTGGNTEAFF. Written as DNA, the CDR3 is TGTGCCAGCAGCCTCACAGGGGGGAACACTGAAGCTTTCTTT.